The 27 T cell receptor beta chains listed next were all sequenced from one sample in a study of cytomegalovirus exposure and HLA in healthy donors. The PCR ran on 60 Vbeta and 13 Jbeta primers. Profiled with immunoSEQ multiplex PCR; TCRdb holds only in-frame clones, not every one. The repertoire has around 99,000 clones, around four fifths of them found once; the top ten carry roughly 8%. Sequencing input: PBMCs. Receptor source: a woman between 45 and 60 years old in good health and CMV-seropositive.

The chain couples TRBV5-1 to TRBJ2-7; 8 bases agree with TRBD2. The CDR3 loop spans 14 amino acids. CDR1 and CDR2 (germline): SGHRS, YFSETQ. V shed 0 bases and J 4 bases; nucleotides not matched to a gene: 3. CDR3 DNA: TGCGCCAGCAGCTTGGAGGGACTAGTTTACGAGCAGTACTTC. Amino acids: CASSLEGLVYEQYF. The full variable domain, completed using reference TRBV5-1 and TRBJ2-7, is KAGVTQTPRYLIKTRGQQVTLSCSPISGHRSVSWYQQTPGQGLQFLFEYFSETQRNKGNFPGRFSGRQFSNSRSEMNVSTLELGDSALYLCASSLEGLVYEQYFGPGTRLTVT.

As for this clone: Additional DNA sequences in this sample encode the identical CDR3. The CDR3 DNA is TGTGCCAGCAGGCAGGGCTATAGCAATCAGCCCCAGCATTTT. Protein product: CASRQGYSNQPQHF. The chain uses TRBV2 and TRBJ1-5, with D perhaps matching TRBD1 (5 bases). CDR1 is SNHLY and CDR2 is FYNNEI in the germline V gene. V shed 6 bases and J shed 0 bases, with 9 bases lying between them. This CDR3 contains 14 residues.

This clone was seen a handful of times. V is TRBV25-1 and J is TRBJ1-1; D unclear. Germline CDR1 is MGHDK and CDR2 is SYGVNS. The CDR3 is made up of 13 amino acids. V lost 5 bases to trimming and J lost 1 base, with 8 bases between them. The CDR3 DNA sequence: TGTGCCAGCAGTCGACAAGCGAACACTGAAGCTTTCTTT. Its translation is CASSRQANTEAFF.

Points on this clone: Germline and junction disagree at one end, which may indicate a read error. The chain recombines TRBV2 with TRBJ2-6; D possibly corresponds to TRBD1 (5 bases). CDR3 length equals 14 residues. Germline values: CDR1 SNHLY, CDR2 FYNNEI. The CDR3 sequence: CASSALGGANGLTF. The CDR3 nucleotides read TGTGCCAGCAGCGCGCTGGGTGGGGCCAACGGCCTGACTTTC.

This sequence joins TRBV13 and TRBJ2-3; perhaps TRBD2 as D (5 bases). The ends were cut back, 1 base at V and 1 base at J, with 12 bases in the middle. This CDR3 contains 16 residues. Germline assignment: CDR1 PRHDT and CDR2 FYEKMQ (reference sequence). CDR3 protein: CASSLDTAGGTDTQYF. CDR3 sequence (DNA): TGTGCCAGCAGCTTAGATACGGCCGGGGGCACAGATACGCAGTATTTT.

V gene TRBV18 combines with J gene TRBJ2-1; no definite D call. Germline-derived CDR1 and CDR2 are KGHSH and LQKENI. With 3 bases removed from V and 12 bases from J, the gap between germline ends came to 15 bases. This CDR3 has 13 amino acids. The CDR3 sequence is CASSPPLSRSQFF. The DNA for the CDR3 is TGTGCCAGCTCACCGCCCCTCTCTAGATCGCAGTTCTTC.

This rearrangement joins TRBV9 to TRBJ2-3; TRBD2 aligns across 7 bases. CDR3 size: 15 residues. CDR1 is SGDLS, CDR2 YYNGEE, per germline. Trimming took 1 base from V and 4 from J; bases not matched to a gene: 6. In DNA form, the CDR3 reads TGTGCCAGCAGCGTAAGAGCGGGATGGCCAGATACGCAGTATTTT. Encoded protein: CASSVRAGWPDTQYF.

This clone has a single count. J is TRBJ2-5 and V is TRBV7-9; D is ambiguous. The ends were cut back, 1 base at V and 5 bases at J, with 14 bases in the middle. This CDR3 is built from 15 residues. CDR1 SEHNR and CDR2 FQNEAQ come from the germline V gene (reference sequence). The chain's CDR3 is CASSLEFNLQETQYF. The CDR3 nucleotides read TGTGCCAGCAGCTTAGAATTCAACCTCCAGGAGACCCAGTACTTC. The full variable domain, in which reference TRBV7-9 and TRBJ2-5 provide the parts outside the CDR3, is DTGVSQNPRHKITKRGQNVTFRCDPISEHNRLYWYRQTLGQGPEFLTYFQNEAQLEKSRLLSDRFSAERPKGSFSTLEIQRTEQGDSAMYLCASSLEFNLQETQYFGPGTRLLVL.

This chain joins TRBV7-3 and TRBJ2-1; 12 positions match TRBD2. Germline CDR1 SGHTA, CDR2 FQGTGA. V was clipped by 6 bases and J by 8 bases; unmatched bases: 5. The CDR3 is 14 residues long. The CDR3 DNA is TGTGCCAGCAGTCGGACTAGCGGGACTTATGAGCAGTTCTTC. This gives the protein CASSRTSGTYEQFF.

This clone was counted a single time. This rearrangement joins TRBV9 to TRBJ1-2; D remains ambiguous. Trimming left V 4 bases short and J 8 bases short, with 18 bases between. Germline V gene sequence: CDR1 SGDLS, CDR2 YYNGEE. The CDR3 consists of 14 residues. CDR3 sequence (DNA): TGTGCCAGCAGCTCTGACTCCACTTTCGGAGGCTACACCTTC. This codes for CASSSDSTFGGYTF.

This chain uses TRBV7-2 with TRBJ2-1; D is possibly TRBD1 (6 bases). The ends were cut back, 0 bases at V and 7 bases at J, with 13 bases in the middle. Germline values: CDR1 SGHTA, CDR2 FQGNSA. CDR3 length: 15 residues. The CDR3 sequence: CASSLAGAFTNEQFF. The DNA of the CDR3 is TGTGCCAGCAGCTTAGCGGGGGCCTTTACGAATGAGCAGTTCTTC.

The chain joins TRBV7-2 to TRBJ1-1; the match to TRBD1 covers 7 bases. J gave up 1 base and V 5 bases, and 1 base lay outside the gene matches. The CDR3 covers 13 residues. Per germline, CDR1 SGHTA and CDR2 FQGNSA. The CDR3 DNA follows: TGTGCCAGCAGCCGGACAGGGAACACTGAAGCTTTCTTT. Translated: CASSRTGNTEAFF.

This chain uses TRBV19 with TRBJ1-1; a possible D gene is TRBD1 (6 bases). The germline V gene encodes CDR1 LNHDA and CDR2 SQIVND (reference sequence). V was clipped by 5 bases and J by 0 bases, with 13 bases between them. This CDR3 contains 15 residues. The CDR3 DNA sequence: TGTGCCAGTAGTTGGGTACAGGGCATGAACACTGAAGCTTTCTTT. Translation: CASSWVQGMNTEAFF.

Of note for this clone: Germline is not matched at one junction end, which may reflect a read error. The chain combines TRBV7-7 with TRBJ2-3; 15 nucleotides match TRBD2. The CDR3 is 18 residues long. CDR1 SSHAT and CDR2 FNYEAQ come from the germline V gene (reference sequence). The CDR3 reads CASSPGTSGGRASDTQYF. The CDR3 region has the DNA TGTGCTAGCAGCCCTGGGACTAGCGGGGGGCGGGCAAGTGATACGCAGTATTTT.

The rearrangement links TRBV2 to TRBJ2-7, with 9 bases that match TRBD1. CDR1 is SNHLY and CDR2 is FYNNEI in the germline V gene. This CDR3 is 16 amino acids long. V trimming: 1 base; J trimming: 5 bases; junction bases outside the gene matches: 9. The CDR3 nucleotides are TGTGCCAGCAGTGAAGAAGTGGGACAGGGTTACAACGAGCAGTACTTC. This sequence encodes CASSEEVGQGYNEQYF.

With regard to this clone: The same CDR3 also results from other DNA sequences found in this sample. The chain employs TRBV5-1 and TRBJ1-1, with 7 bases that match TRBD1. CDR3 size: 14 residues. J gave up 2 bases and V 0 bases, and 1 base lay outside the gene matches. The germline gives CDR1 SGHRS, CDR2 YFSETQ. This CDR3 is CASSLAGGNTEAFF. CDR3 sequence (DNA): TGCGCCAGCAGCTTGGCAGGGGGAAACACTGAAGCTTTCTTT. Based on the CDR3 plus reference TRBV5-1 and TRBJ1-1, the full variable domain is KAGVTQTPRYLIKTRGQQVTLSCSPISGHRSVSWYQQTPGQGLQFLFEYFSETQRNKGNFPGRFSGRQFSNSRSEMNVSTLELGDSALYLCASSLAGGNTEAFFGQGTRLTVV.

The V and J genes are TRBV7-8 and TRBJ1-6; possibly TRBD1 for D (6 bases). V shed 1 base and J shed 8 bases, with 15 bases lying between them. The CDR3 is 16 amino acids. The germline V gene encodes CDR1 SGHVS and CDR2 FQNEAQ. The CDR3 bases are TGTGCCAGCAGCTTAGTGGTGGGGGCGTTCGATTCACCCCTCCACTTT. This encodes CASSLVVGAFDSPLHF.

The sample holds a few counts of this clone. This chain joins TRBV21-1 and TRBJ1-5; the table's D call TRBD1 went unverified against the DNA. TRBV21-1 is a recognized pseudogene. The CDR3 is made up of 18 amino acids. CDR3 DNA: TGTGCCAGCAGCCTAAGAAGTTACAAGGGACAGAGCGATCAGCCCCAGCATTTT. It encodes CASSLRSYKGQSDQPQHF.

The chain couples TRBV4-3 to TRBJ2-7; 7 nucleotides match TRBD2. The J segment lost 7 bases and the V segment lost 0 bases, leaving 6 bases of the junction unmatched. The CDR3 consists of 14 residues. Per germline, CDR1 LGHNA and CDR2 YSLEER. The CDR3 spells CASSQDRGVEEQYF. The CDR3 bases are TGCGCCAGCAGCCAAGATCGGGGGGTAGAGGAGCAGTACTTC.

The V and J genes are TRBV6-1 and TRBJ1-2; 9 bases agree with TRBD1. The CDR3 runs to 13 residues. V shed 7 bases and J 6 bases; nucleotides not matched to a gene: 6. In germline, CDR1 is MNHNS, CDR2 SASEGT. CDR3 nucleotide sequence: TGTGCCAGCACCTACGGACAGGGGCATGGCTACACCTTC. This translates into CASTYGQGHGYTF.

As concerns this clone: One end of the junction varies from germline; a read error may be responsible. V gene TRBV7-9 combines with J gene TRBJ2-7; 12 bases map to TRBD2. The CDR3 spans 15 residues. The germline gives CDR1 SEHNR, CDR2 FQNEAQ (reference sequence). The CDR3 is CSSSGPSGGEYEQYF. The CDR3 coding sequence is TGTTCCAGCAGCGGCCCTAGCGGGGGGGAATACGAGCAGTACTTC.

The J gene is TRBJ2-2, the V gene TRBV7-6; 9 nucleotides line up with TRBD1. V trimming: 5 bases; J trimming: 2 bases; junction bases outside the gene matches: 6. The germline V gene has CDR1 SGHVS and CDR2 FNYEAQ. CDR3 length: 16 residues. CDR3 protein: CASSPRQGENTGELFF. The CDR3 coding sequence is TGTGCCAGCAGCCCCCGACAGGGGGAAAACACCGGGGAGCTGTTTTTT.

This clone occurred a few times. V is TRBV28 and J is TRBJ1-5; D call uncertain. Germline CDR1 MDHEN, CDR2 SYDVKM. V dropped 5 bases and J dropped 1 base, with 21 bases sitting between them. The CDR3 is 18 residues long. The CDR3 DNA is TGTGCCAGCAGTCCGTTCGAGGTCGTGGTGAGGAGCAATCAGCCCCAGCATTTT. Translated: CASSPFEVVVRSNQPQHF.

The chain carries TRBV7-9 and TRBJ2-5; D might be TRBD1 (6 bases). CDR3 length: 15 residues. The V gene's germline CDR1 is SEHNR and CDR2 FQNEAQ (reference sequence). Trimming removed 5 bases at V and 3 bases at J, with 16 bases between. CDR3 sequence: CASSERSWTEETQYF. In DNA, the CDR3 is TGTGCCAGCAGCGAACGCAGCTGGACAGAAGAGACCCAGTACTTC.

The V call is TRBV10-3, the J call TRBJ2-1, with 13 nucleotides matching TRBD2. Germline V gene sequence: CDR1 ENHRY, CDR2 SYGVKD. The CDR3 has 15 amino acids. Trimming at V came to 5 bases and at J to 7 bases, leaving 5 bases not matched to a gene. The chain's CDR3 is CAISSGTSGENEQFF. The CDR3 DNA reads TGTGCCATCAGTTCCGGGACTAGCGGGGAGAATGAGCAGTTCTTC.

V and J are TRBV2 and TRBJ2-3; 12 bases match TRBD2. The CDR3 is 17 amino acids. Germline V gene data show CDR1 as SNHLY and CDR2 as FYNNEI. The J segment lost 5 bases and the V segment lost 2 bases, leaving 8 bases of the junction unmatched. The CDR3 loop reads CASSESPLAGGEDTQYF. The CDR3 nucleotides read TGTGCCAGCAGTGAATCCCCCCTAGCGGGGGGGGAAGATACGCAGTATTTT.

This chain uses TRBV7-3 with TRBJ2-2; D remains unclear. The CDR3 sequence is 12 residues long. Looked up from germline, CDR1 is SGHTA and CDR2 is FQGTGA. Trimming took 5 bases from V and 4 from J, leaving 5 bases between them. Here the CDR3 reads CASSQATGELFF. As DNA, the CDR3 is TGTGCCAGCAGCCAAGCCACCGGGGAGCTGTTTTTT. The full variable domain, its missing parts supplied by reference TRBV7-3 and TRBJ2-2, is GAGVSQTPSNKVTEKGKYVELRCDPISGHTALYWYRQSLGQGPEFLIYFQGTGAADDSGLPNDRFFAVRPEGSVSTLKIQRTERGDSAVYLCASSQATGELFFGEGSRLTVL.